This T cell receptor beta chain was sequenced during a study of T cells in Graves' hyperthyroidism and ophthalmopathy. Background on the study: The blood sample was taken at first diagnosis, before treatment began. General study points: Ophthalmopathy was distinguished from stable hyperthyroidism by 13 V-J signatures. Blood also contained most expanded thyroid clonotypes above 0.001.

The source of the PBMCs was approximately 10 ml of fresh peripheral blood. Notes on this clonotype: What it binds is unknown.

The CDR3 loop spans 17 amino acids. V was shortened by 1 base and J by 1 base, with 16 bases between the two germline ends. Germline V gene data show CDR1 as MNHNS and CDR2 as SASEGT. The TCR beta CDR3 regions underwent amplification using RNA transcripts as the source. When the TCR CDR3 underwent first-round RT-PCR, the HTBI primer set was used. TCRdb ran MiXCR on the multiplex PCR reads and lists one entry per CDR3 protein. The sample consists of around 350,000 distinct CDR3 sequences, more than 14% of them appearing once. The V gene is TRBV6-1, the J gene TRBJ2-5; no definite D call. What was sequenced was blood. The sequence derives from a woman aged 30 to 39 with Graves' ophthalmopathy. This chain's CDR3 is CASSEVSLFSTQETQYF. In DNA, the CDR3 is TGTGCCAGCAGTGAAGTAAGCCTCTTTTCAACCCAAGAGACCCAGTACTTC.